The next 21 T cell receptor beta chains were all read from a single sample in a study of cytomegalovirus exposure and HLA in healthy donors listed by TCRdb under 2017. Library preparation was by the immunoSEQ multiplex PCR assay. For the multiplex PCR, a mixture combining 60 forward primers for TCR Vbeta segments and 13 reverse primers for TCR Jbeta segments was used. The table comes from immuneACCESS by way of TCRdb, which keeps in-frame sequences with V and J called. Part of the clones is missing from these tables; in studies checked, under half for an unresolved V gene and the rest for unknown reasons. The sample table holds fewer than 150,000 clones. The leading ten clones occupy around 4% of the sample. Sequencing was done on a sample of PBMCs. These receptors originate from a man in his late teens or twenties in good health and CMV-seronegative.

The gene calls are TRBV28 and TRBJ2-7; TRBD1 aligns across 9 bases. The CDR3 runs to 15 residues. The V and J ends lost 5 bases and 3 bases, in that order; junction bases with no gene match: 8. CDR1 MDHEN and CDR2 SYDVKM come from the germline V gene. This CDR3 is CASSRGTGINYEQYF. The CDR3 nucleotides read TGTGCCAGCAGTCGTGGGACAGGGATAAACTACGAGCAGTACTTC.

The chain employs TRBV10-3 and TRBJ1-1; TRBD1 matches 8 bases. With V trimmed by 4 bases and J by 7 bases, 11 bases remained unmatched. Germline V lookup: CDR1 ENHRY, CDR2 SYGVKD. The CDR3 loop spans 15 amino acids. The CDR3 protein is CAISVEQGGFGEAFF. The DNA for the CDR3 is TGTGCCATCAGTGTTGAACAGGGGGGCTTTGGTGAAGCTTTCTTT.

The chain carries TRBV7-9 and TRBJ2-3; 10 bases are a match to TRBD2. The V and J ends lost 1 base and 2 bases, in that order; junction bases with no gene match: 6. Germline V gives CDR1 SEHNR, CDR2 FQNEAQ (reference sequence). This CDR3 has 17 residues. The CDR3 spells CASSLGPTSGYTDTQYF. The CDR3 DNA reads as TGTGCCAGCAGCTTAGGCCCGACTAGCGGGTACACAGATACGCAGTATTTT.

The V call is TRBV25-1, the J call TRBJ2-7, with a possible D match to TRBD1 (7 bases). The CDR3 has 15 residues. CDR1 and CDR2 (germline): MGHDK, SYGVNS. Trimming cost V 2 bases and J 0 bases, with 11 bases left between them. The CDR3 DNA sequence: TGTGCCAGCAGTGAACCGCGGGACAGCTCCTACGAGCAGTACTTC. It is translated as CASSEPRDSSYEQYF.

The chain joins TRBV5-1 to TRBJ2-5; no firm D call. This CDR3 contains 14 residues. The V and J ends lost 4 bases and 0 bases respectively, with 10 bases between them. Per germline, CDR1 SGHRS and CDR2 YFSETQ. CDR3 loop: CASSPPPYQETQYF. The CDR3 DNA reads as TGCGCCAGCAGCCCCCCTCCGTACCAAGAGACCCAGTACTTC.

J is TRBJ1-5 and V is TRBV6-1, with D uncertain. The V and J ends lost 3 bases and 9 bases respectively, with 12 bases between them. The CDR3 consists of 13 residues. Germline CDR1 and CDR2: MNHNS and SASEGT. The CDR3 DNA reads TGTGCCAGCAGTGAGTGGAAGCGGGGGCCCCAGCATTTT. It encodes CASSEWKRGPQHF.

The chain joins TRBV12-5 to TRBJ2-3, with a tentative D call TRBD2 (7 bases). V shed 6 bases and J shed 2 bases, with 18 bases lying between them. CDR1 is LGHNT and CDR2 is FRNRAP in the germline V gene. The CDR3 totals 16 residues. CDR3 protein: CASGYLTGGVTDTQYF. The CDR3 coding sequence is TGTGCTAGTGGCTACCTAACGGGGGGCGTCACAGATACGCAGTATTTT.

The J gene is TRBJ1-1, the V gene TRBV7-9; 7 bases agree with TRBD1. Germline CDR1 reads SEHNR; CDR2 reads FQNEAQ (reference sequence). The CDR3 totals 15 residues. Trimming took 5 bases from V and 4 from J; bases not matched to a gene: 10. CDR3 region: CASSPTGTMVTEAFF. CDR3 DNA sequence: TGTGCCAGCAGCCCGACAGGGACGATGGTCACTGAAGCTTTCTTT.

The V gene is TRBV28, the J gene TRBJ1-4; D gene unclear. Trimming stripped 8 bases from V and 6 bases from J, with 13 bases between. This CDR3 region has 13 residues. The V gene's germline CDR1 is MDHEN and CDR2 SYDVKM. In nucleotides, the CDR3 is TGTGCCAGCGAGGGTGTGGGTGATGAAAAACTGTTTTTT. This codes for CASEGVGDEKLFF.

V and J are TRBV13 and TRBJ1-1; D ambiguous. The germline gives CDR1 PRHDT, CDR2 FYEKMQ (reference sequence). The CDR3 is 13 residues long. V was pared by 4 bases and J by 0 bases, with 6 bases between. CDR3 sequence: CASSSLLNTEAFF. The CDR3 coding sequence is TGTGCCAGCAGCTCCCTCTTGAACACTGAAGCTTTCTTT.

The DNA of the CDR3 is TGTGCCAGCAGCTTGGGACAGTACGAGCAGTACTTC. Protein sequence: CASSLGQYEQYF. V and J are TRBV5-5 and TRBJ2-7; tentatively, D is TRBD1 (5 bases). Looked up from germline, CDR1 is SGHKS and CDR2 is YYEKEE (reference sequence). Trimming took off 0 bases at V and 4 bases at J, with 5 bases between the two ends. The CDR3 covers 12 residues.

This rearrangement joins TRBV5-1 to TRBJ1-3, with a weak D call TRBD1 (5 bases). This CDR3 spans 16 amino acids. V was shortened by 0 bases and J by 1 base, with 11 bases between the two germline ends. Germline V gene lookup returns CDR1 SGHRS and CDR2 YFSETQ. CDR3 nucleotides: TGCGCCAGCAGCTTGGCCCAGGGACTATCTGGAAACACCATATATTTT. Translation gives CASSLAQGLSGNTIYF.

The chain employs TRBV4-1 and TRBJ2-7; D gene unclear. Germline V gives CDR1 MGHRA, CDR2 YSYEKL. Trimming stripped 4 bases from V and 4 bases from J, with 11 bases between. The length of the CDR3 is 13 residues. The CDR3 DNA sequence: TGCGCCAGCAGCCTACAACCTCAATACGAGCAGTACTTC. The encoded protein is CASSLQPQYEQYF.

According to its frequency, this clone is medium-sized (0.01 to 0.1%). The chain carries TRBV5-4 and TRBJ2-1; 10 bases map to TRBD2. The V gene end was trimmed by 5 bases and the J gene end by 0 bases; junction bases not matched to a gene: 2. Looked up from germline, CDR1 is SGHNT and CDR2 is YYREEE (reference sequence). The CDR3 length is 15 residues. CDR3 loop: CASRLAGYSYNEQFF. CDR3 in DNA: TGTGCCAGCAGACTAGCGGGGTACTCCTACAATGAGCAGTTCTTC.

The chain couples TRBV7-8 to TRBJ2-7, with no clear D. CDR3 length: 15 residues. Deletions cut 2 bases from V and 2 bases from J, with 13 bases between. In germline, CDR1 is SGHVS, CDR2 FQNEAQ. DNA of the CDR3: TGTGCCAGCAGCTTATCCCGGCTGGGCCCCTACGAGCAGTACTTC. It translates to CASSLSRLGPYEQYF.

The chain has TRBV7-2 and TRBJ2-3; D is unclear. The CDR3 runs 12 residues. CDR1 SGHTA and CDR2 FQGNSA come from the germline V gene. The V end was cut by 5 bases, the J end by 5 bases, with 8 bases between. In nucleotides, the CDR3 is TGTGCCAGCAGCCCTAGACGAGATACGCAGTATTTT. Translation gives CASSPRRDTQYF.

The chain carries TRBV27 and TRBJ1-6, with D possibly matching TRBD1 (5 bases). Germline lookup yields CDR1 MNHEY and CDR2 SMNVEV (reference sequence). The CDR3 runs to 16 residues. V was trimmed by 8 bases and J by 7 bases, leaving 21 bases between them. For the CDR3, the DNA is TGTGCCAGCCGAACTGCCCTTGGGGCGAAGAATTCACCCCTCCACTTT. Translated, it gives CASRTALGAKNSPLHF.

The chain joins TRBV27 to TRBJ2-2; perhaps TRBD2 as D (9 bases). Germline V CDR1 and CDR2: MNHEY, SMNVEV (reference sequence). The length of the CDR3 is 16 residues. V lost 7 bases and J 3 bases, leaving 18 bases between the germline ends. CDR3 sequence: CASTQGAGGDTGELFF. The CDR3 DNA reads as TGTGCCAGCACTCAGGGGGCGGGAGGGGACACCGGGGAGCTGTTTTTT.

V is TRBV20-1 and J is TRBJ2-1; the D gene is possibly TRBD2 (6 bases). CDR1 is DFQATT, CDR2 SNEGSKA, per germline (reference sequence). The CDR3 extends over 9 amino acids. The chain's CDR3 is CSRGTGQFF. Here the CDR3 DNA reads TGCTCTCGCGGGACGGGGCAGTTCTTC.

CDR3 sequence: CASSPGQGQGAFF. The DNA of the CDR3 is TGTGCCAGCAGCCCGGGACAGGGACAGGGGGCTTTCTTT. V is TRBV11-3 and J is TRBJ1-1, with 10 nucleotides matching TRBD1. After removal of 5 bases from V and 11 bases from J, the junction contained 8 bases not matched to a gene. Germline CDR1 and CDR2: SGHNT and YENEEA. CDR3 length: 13 residues.

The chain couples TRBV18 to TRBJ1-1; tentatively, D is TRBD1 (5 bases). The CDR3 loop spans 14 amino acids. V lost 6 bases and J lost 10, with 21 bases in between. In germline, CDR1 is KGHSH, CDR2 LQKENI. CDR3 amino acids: CASSPRVGGLGAFF. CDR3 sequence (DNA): TGTGCCAGCTCCCCTCGGGTGGGGGGTTTGGGAGCTTTCTTT. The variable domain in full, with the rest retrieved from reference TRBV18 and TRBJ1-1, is NAGVMQNPRHLVRRRGQEARLRCSPMKGHSHVYWYRQLPEEGLKFMVYLQKENIIDESGMPKERFSAEFPKEGPSILRIQQVVRGDSAAYFCASSPRVGGLGAFFGQGTRLTVV.